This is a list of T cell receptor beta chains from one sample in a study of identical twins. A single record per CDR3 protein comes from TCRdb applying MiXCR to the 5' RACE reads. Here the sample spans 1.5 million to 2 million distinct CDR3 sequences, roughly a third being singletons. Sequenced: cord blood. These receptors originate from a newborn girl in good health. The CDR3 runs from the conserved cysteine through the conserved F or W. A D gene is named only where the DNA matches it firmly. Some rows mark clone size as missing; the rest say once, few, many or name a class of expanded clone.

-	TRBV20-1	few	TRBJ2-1	CSASPEIYNEQFF	TGCAGTGCTAGCCCCGAGATTTACAATGAGCAGTTCTTC
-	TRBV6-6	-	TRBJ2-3	CASRMSTQRVTDTQYF	TGTGCCAGCAGAATGAGCACCCAAAGAGTCACAGATACGCAGTATTTT
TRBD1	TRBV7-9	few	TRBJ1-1	CASSLGDRGRDTEAFF	TGTGCCAGCAGCTTGGGTGACAGGGGGCGCGACACTGAAGCTTTCTTT
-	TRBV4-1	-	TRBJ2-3	CASSQDQRVDTQYF	TGCGCCAGCAGCCAAGATCAACGGGTTGATACGCAGTATTTT
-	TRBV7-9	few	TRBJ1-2	CASSLVDEDGYTF	TGTGCCAGCAGCTTAGTGGATGAGGATGGCTACACCTTC
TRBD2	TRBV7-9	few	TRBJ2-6	CASSLPGLPHSGANVLTF	TGTGCCAGCAGCTTACCGGGACTACCCCACTCTGGGGCCAACGTCCTGACTTTC
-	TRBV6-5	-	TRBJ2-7	CASSYLRVGEQYF	TGTGCCAGCAGTTACTTACGAGTGGGCGAGCAGTACTTC
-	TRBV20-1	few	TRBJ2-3	CSARAAGLSTDTQYF	TGCAGTGCTAGAGCGGCGGGGTTGAGCACAGATACGCAGTATTTT
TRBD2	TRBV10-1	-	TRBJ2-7	CASSEDSGGPYEQYF	TGCGCCAGCAGTGAGGATAGCGGGGGGCCCTACGAGCAGTACTTC
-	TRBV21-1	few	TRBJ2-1	CASSKGCRRASYNEQFF	TGTGCCAGCAGCAAGGGGTGTAGAAGGGCCTCCTACAATGAGCAGTTCTTC
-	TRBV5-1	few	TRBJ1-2	CASSPDGHYGGYTF	TGCGCCAGCAGCCCCGACGGACACTATGGCGGCTACACCTTC
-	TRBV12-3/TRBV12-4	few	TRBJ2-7	CASSLPGYNEQYF	TGTGCCAGCAGTTTGCCCGGGTACAATGAGCAGTACTTC
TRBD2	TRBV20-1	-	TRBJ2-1	CSARLFSGGHYNEQFF	TGCAGTGCTAGGCTCTTTAGCGGGGGACACTACAATGAGCAGTTCTTC
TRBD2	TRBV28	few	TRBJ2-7	CASSPAYLLAGESYEQYF	TGTGCCAGCAGTCCAGCATACTTACTAGCGGGAGAGTCCTACGAGCAGTACTTC
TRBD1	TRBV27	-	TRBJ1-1	CASATGAEAFF	TGTGCCAGCGCGACAGGGGCTGAAGCTTTCTTT
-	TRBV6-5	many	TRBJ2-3	CASSYTPPRSADTQYF	TGTGCCAGCAGTTACACCCCCCCCCGTTCGGCAGATACGCAGTATTTT
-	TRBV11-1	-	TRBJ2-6	CASSLGRDWMSGANVLTF	TGTGCCAGCAGCTTAGGCCGGGACTGGATGTCTGGGGCCAACGTCCTGACTTTC
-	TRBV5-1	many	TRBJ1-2	CASSLGGRNYGYTF	TGTGCCAGCAGCTTAGGTGGCCGAAACTATGGCTACACCTTC
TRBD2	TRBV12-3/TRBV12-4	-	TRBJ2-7	CASSFRAGVGEQYF	TGTGCCAGCAGTTTTCGCGCGGGAGTCGGCGAGCAGTACTTC
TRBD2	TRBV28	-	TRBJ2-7	CASSFPGSGREVYEQYF	TGTGCCAGCAGTTTTCCAGGTAGCGGGAGGGAGGTGTACGAGCAGTACTTC
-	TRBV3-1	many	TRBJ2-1	CASSQDRGAYNEQFF	TGTGCCAGCAGCCAAGACCGGGGAGCATACAATGAGCAGTTCTTC
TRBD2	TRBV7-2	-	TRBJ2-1	CASSRTSGFNEQFF	TGTGCCAGCAGCCGGACTAGCGGATTCAATGAGCAGTTCTTC
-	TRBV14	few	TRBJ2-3	CARSTGHSSTDTQYF	TGTGCCAGGTCGACAGGTCATTCTAGCACAGATACGCAGTATTTT
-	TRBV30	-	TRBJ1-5	CAWSMGASNQPQHF	TGTGCCTGGAGTATGGGGGCAAGCAATCAGCCCCAGCATTTT